The 6 T cell receptor beta chains presented below share a single source sample, sequenced in a study of OX40 agonist ivuxolimab in advanced cancers. Profiled with immunoSEQ multiplex PCR; TCRdb holds only in-frame clones, not every one. Of about 73,000 clones listed, about nine tenths are singletons. The sample in question was CD4+ or CD8+ T cells sorted from blood, obtained in a trial of the OX40 agonist ivuxolimab. These receptors came from an adult with an advanced solid tumor such as melanoma, head and neck, liver or kidney cancer.

This clone has just one count. The V and J genes are TRBV15 and TRBJ2-7; TRBD1 is a possible D gene (5 bases). CDR3 size: 13 residues. Germline V CDR1 and CDR2: LNHNV, YYDKDF (reference sequence). The V end lost 1 base, the J end lost 1 base, and 5 bases lay between the germline ends. CDR3 in amino acids: CATSRAGSYEQYF. Written as DNA, the CDR3 is TGTGCCACCAGCAGAGCAGGGTCCTACGAGCAGTACTTC.

On this clone itself: This same CDR3 is encoded by further DNA sequences in the sample. The gene calls are TRBV19 and TRBJ2-5; 8 nucleotides align to TRBD1. The CDR3 has 14 residues. Germline V gene data show CDR1 as LNHDA and CDR2 as SQIVND (reference sequence). Unmatched junction bases numbered 6, after V lost 4 bases and J lost 5 bases. DNA for the CDR3: TGTGCCAGTAGTAGAGGACAGGGATGGGAGACCCAGTACTTC. Translated: CASSRGQGWETQYF. Full variable domain (outside the CDR3, taken from reference TRBV19 and TRBJ2-5): DGGITQSPKYLFRKEGQNVTLSCEQNLNHDAMYWYRQDPGQGLRLIYYSQIVNDFQKGDIAEGYSVSREKKESFPLTVTSAQKNPTAFYLCASSRGQGWETQYFGPGTRLLVL.

This chain uses TRBV6-1 with TRBJ2-3, with D possibly matching TRBD2 (5 bases). Germline values: CDR1 MNHNS, CDR2 SASEGT. V was pared by 3 bases and J by 1 base, with 11 bases between. This CDR3 is built from 15 residues. In DNA, the CDR3 is TGTGCCAGCAGTGAGCGGCTAGCAGGCACAGATACGCAGTATTTT. It encodes CASSERLAGTDTQYF.

Note on this clone: It may be a read error: a sequence one base away is much more abundant. This chain uses TRBV15 with TRBJ1-4, with a possible D match to TRBD1 (5 bases). CDR1 is LNHNV and CDR2 is YYDKDF in the germline V gene (reference sequence). The CDR3 runs to 15 residues. The CDR3 reads CATSRGVGQGEKLSF. In DNA, the CDR3 is TGTGCCACCAGCAGAGGTGTAGGGCAAGGGGAAAAACTGTCTTTT.

The chain couples TRBV19 to TRBJ2-5; D tentatively reads TRBD1 or TRBD2 (6 bases each). The J call may be faulty, since TRBJ2-7 better matches the DNA end. CDR1 and CDR2 from the germline V gene are LNHDA and SQIVND (reference sequence). CDR3 length equals 15 residues. The CDR3 DNA is TGTGCCAGTAGTAGCTCGGGGGCGAACTCCTACGAGCAGTACTTC. Residues: CASSSSGANSYEQYF.

The V gene is TRBV12-5, the J gene TRBJ2-5; D unclear. The CDR3 spans 14 residues. CDR1 and CDR2 from the germline V gene are LGHNT and FRNRAP. Trimming pared 9 bases from V and 1 base from J, leaving 15 bases between. The CDR3 DNA reads as TGTGCTAGCCGAATTGGGCGGATCCAAGAGACCCAGTACTTC. Translating it yields CASRIGRIQETQYF.